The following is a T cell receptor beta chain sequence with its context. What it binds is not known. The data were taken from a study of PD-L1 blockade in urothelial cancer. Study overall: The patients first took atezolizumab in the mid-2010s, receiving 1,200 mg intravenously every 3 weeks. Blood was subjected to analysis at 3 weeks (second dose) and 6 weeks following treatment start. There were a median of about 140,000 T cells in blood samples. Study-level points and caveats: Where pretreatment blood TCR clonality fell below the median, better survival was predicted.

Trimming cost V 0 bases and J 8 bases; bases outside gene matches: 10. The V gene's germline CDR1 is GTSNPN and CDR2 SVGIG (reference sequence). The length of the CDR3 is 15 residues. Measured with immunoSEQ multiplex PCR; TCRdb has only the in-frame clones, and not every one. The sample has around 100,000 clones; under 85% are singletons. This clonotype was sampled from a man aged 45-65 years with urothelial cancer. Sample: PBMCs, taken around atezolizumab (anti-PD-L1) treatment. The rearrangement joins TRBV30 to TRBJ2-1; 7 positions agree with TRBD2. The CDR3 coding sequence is TGTGCCTGGAGTGTGAGCGGGAACTCCTTTGATGAGCAGTTCTTC. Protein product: CAWSVSGNSFDEQFF.